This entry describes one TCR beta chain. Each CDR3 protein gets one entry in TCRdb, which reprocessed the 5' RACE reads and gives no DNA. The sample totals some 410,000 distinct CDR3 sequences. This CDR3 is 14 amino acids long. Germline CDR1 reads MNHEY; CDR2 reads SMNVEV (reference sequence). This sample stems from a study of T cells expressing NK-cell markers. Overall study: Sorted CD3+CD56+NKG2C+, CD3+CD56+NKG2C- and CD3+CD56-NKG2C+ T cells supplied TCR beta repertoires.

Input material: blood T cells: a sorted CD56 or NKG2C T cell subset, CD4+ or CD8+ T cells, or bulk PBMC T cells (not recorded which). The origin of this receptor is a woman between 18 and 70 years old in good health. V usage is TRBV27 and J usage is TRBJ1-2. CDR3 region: CASHKIGVNYGYTF.